Included here is one T cell receptor (beta chain) sequence, with context. These data come from a study of OX40 agonist ivuxolimab in advanced cancers. Study background: Given to patients was ivuxolimab, an agonistic anti-OX40 (CD134) antibody.

The CDR3 has 19 amino acids. Trimming removed 6 bases from V and 1 base from J, with 27 bases in between. Germline loops: CDR1 SGHRS, CDR2 YFSETQ. Sequenced by immunoSEQ multiplex PCR; TCRdb stores in-frame clones only, minus some. In the table there are more than 65,000 clones, 91% of which are singletons. The J gene is TRBJ2-3, the V gene TRBV5-1, with a weak D call TRBD2 (6 bases). This sequence originates from an adult with an advanced solid tumor such as melanoma, head and neck, liver or kidney cancer. The source material was CD4+ or CD8+ T cells sorted from blood, sampled in a trial of the OX40 agonist ivuxolimab. CDR3 loop: CASTRGSGDLFFGTDTQYF. The CDR3, as DNA: TGCGCCAGCACCCGAGGGTCGGGAGACCTTTTCTTTGGCACAGATACGCAGTATTTT.